This T cell receptor beta chain was retrieved from a study of blood T cell repertoires in COVID-19. Study-wide context: Acute and convalescent COVID-19 specimens originated in the United States, Italy and Spain. Sources were T cells, B-cell-depleted T cells, or PBMCs; the material itself was cDNA or gDNA.

The germline CDR1 and CDR2 sequences are LNHDA and SQIVND (reference sequence). This CDR3 is built from 14 residues. V was pared by 9 bases and J by 4 bases, with 5 bases of the junction left unmatched. Followed longitudinally, the Seattle patients had been enrolled during active infection. Original processing methods: Estimation of nucleated cell counts relied on the amplification of reference gene primers. TCRdb's copy holds only in-frame clones and misses some; the assay was immunoSEQ multiplex PCR. V, J and clone size are those of that table, while D and trimming were read from the DNA. This table holds about 160,000 clones, less than 85% found once.

The clonotype comes from a woman aged 55-70 years with COVID-19, enrolled during active disease. The source material was peripheral blood. This sequence joins TRBV19 and TRBJ1-3, with TRBD1 matching 11 bases. CDR3 bases: TGTGCCAGCAGGGGACAGGGGGACGGAAACACCATATATTTT. It encodes CASRGQGDGNTIYF. Full variable domain (remainder filled in from reference TRBV19 and TRBJ1-3): DGGITQSPKYLFRKEGQNVTLSCEQNLNHDAMYWYRQDPGQGLRLIYYSQIVNDFQKGDIAEGYSVSREKKESFPLTVTSAQKNPTAFYLCASRGQGDGNTIYFGEGSWLTVV.